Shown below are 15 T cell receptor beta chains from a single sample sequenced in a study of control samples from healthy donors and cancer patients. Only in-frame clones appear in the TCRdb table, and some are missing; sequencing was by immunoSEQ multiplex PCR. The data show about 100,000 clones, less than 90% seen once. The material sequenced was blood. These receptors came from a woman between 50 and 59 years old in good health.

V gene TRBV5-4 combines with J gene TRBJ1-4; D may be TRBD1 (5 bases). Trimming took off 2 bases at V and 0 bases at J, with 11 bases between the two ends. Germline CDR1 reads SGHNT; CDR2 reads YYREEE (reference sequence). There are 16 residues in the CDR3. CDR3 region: CASSFGGPATNEKLFF. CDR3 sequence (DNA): TGTGCCAGCAGCTTCGGGGGTCCTGCAACTAATGAAAAACTGTTTTTT.

CDR3 sequence: CASSPGAQAQETQYF. CDR3 DNA: TGTGCCAGCAGCCCCGGGGCCCAGGCCCAAGAGACCCAGTACTTC. V is TRBV5-5 and J is TRBJ2-5; either TRBD1 or TRBD2 may supply D (5 bases each). V was clipped by 4 bases and J by 1 base, with 14 bases between them. Germline-derived CDR1 and CDR2 are SGHKS and YYEKEE (reference sequence). This CDR3 contains 15 residues.

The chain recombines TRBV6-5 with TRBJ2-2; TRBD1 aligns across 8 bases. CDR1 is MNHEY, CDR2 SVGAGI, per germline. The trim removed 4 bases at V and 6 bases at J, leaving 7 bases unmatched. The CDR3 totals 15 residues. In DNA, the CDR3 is TGTGCCAGCAGTTTACAGGGGGTCATCCCCGGGGAGCTGTTTTTT. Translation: CASSLQGVIPGELFF.

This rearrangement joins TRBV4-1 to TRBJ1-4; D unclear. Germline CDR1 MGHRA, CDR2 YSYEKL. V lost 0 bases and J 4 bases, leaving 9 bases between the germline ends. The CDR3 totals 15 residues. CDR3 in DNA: TGCGCCAGCAGCCAAGAAAGGCCGGTTAATGAAAAACTGTTTTTT. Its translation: CASSQERPVNEKLFF.

CDR3 sequence (DNA): TGTGCCAGCAGCTTAGAGGGCCAAGGGAACACTGAAGCTTTCTTT. It specifies CASSLEGQGNTEAFF. V gene TRBV11-2 combines with J gene TRBJ1-1, with D uncertain. Germline CDR1 SGHAT, CDR2 FQNNGV. Between the trimmed V and J ends, which lost 0 bases and 1 base, there was a span of 9 bases. This CDR3 comprises 15 residues.

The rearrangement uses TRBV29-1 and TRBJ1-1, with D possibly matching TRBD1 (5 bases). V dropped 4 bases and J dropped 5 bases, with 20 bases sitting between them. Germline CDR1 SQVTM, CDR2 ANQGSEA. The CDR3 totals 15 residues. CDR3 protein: CSVARSREIDTEAFF. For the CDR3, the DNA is TGCAGCGTTGCCCGGTCCAGGGAGATCGATACTGAAGCTTTCTTT.

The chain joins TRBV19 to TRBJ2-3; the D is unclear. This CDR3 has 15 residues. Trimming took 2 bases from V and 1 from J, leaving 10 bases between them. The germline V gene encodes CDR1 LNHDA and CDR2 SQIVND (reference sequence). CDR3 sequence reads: CASSITASRTDTQYF. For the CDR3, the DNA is TGTGCCAGTAGTATAACGGCTTCTCGCACAGATACGCAGTATTTT.

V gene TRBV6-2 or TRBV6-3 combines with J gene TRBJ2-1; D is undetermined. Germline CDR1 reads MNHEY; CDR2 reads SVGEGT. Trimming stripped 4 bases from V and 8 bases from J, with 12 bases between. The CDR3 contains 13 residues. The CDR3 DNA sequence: TGTGCCAGCAGTTCCTCTGACAACCATGAGCAGTTCTTC. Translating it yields CASSSSDNHEQFF.

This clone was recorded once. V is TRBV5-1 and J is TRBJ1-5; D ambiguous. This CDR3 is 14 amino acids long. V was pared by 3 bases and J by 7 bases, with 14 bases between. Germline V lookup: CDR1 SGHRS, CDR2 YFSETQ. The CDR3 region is CASSSGETGQPQHF. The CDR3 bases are TGCGCCAGCAGCTCCGGGGAAACTGGCCAGCCCCAGCATTTT.

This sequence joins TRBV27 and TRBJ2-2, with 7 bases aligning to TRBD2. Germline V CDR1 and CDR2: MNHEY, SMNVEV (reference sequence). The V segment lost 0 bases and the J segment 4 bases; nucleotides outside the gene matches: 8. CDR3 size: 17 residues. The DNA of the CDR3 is TGTGCCAGCAGTTTATCCCGAGGGAGGGCCTTCACCGGGGAGCTGTTTTTT. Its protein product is CASSLSRGRAFTGELFF.

CDR3 residues: CASSPWGDTNEAFF. The CDR3 nucleotides are TGCGCCAGCAGCCCATGGGGGGATACGAATGAAGCTTTCTTT. The chain has TRBV10-1 and TRBJ1-1, with D perhaps TRBD1 (5 bases). The CDR3 runs to 14 residues. CDR1 and CDR2 (germline): WNHNN, SYGVQD (reference sequence). V lost 6 bases to trimming and J lost 7 bases, with 18 bases between them.

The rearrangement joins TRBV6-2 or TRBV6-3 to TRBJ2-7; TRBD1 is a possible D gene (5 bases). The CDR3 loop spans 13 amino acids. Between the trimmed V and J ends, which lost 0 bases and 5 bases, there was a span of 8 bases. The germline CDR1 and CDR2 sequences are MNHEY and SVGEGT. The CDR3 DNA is TGTGCCAGCAGTTACTCTGGGGCCCACGAGCAGTACGTC. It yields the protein CASSYSGAHEQYV.

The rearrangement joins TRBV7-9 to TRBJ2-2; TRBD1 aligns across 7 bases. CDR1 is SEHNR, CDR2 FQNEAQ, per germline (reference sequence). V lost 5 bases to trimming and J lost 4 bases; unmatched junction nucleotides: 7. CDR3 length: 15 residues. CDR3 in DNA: TGTGCCAGCAGCCCAACAGGGGAACTCACCGGGGAGCTGTTTTTT. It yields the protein CASSPTGELTGELFF.

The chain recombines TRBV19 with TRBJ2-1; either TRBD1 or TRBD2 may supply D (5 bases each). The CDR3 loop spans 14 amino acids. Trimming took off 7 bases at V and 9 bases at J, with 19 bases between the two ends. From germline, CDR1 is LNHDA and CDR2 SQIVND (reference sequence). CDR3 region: CASNSGTLNGEQFF. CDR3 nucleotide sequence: TGTGCCAGTAACTCGGGGACCCTGAACGGTGAGCAGTTCTTC.

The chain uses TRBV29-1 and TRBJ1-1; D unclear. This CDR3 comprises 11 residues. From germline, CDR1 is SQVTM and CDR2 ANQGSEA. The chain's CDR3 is CVTSRNTEAFF. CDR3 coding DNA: TGCGTCACTTCTAGGAACACTGAAGCTTTCTTT.